Listed below are T cell receptor beta chains from one sample, sequenced in a study of early T cells in non-severe SARS-CoV-2 infection. TCRdb passed the 5' RACE reads through MiXCR, listing each CDR3 protein once. This sample carries 80,000 to 95,000 distinct CDR3 sequences, about 15% of them seen once, and the ten largest clones take 0.5% to 0.75%. Sequenced sample: whole blood. The origin of the receptors is an adult who was a healthcare worker with PCR-confirmed SARS-CoV-2 infection or an uninfected control (not recorded which). The CDR3 runs from the conserved cysteine through the conserved F or W. A D gene is named only where the DNA matches it firmly. The size entry is marked missing in some rows and otherwise reads once, few, many or a size class.

cdr3_aa cdr3_nt j_call clone_size d_call v_call
CASSVATDTTLGGYTF TGTGCCAGCAGCGTAGCGACGGATACAACCCTTGGGGGCTACACCTTC TRBJ1-2 once - TRBV9
CASSLGPDIGTQPQHF TGTGCCAGCAGTTTAGGCCCCGATATAGGCACTCAGCCCCAGCATTTT TRBJ1-5 few - TRBV12-3/TRBV12-4
CATSPRPPNYGYTF TGTGCCACCTCCCCGAGGCCACCTAACTATGGCTACACCTTC TRBJ1-2 few - TRBV27
CASSRRIQETQYF TGTGCCAGCAGCAGACGGATCCAAGAGACCCAGTACTTC TRBJ2-5 few - TRBV7-7
CASSPTSGDYKNNEQFF TGCGCCAGCAGCCCGACTAGCGGGGACTATAAAAACAATGAGCAGTTCTTC TRBJ2-1 - TRBD2 TRBV5-1
CASSPEAGTSGGPLFF TGTGCCAGCAGCCCCGAGGCTGGGACTAGCGGGGGCCCCCTTTTCTTC TRBJ2-1 few TRBD2 TRBV7-3
CASSPRGGSNSYNEQFF TGTGCCAGCAGTCCCCGGGGCGGGTCTAACTCCTACAATGAGCAGTTCTTC TRBJ2-1 - - TRBV12-3/TRBV12-4
CASSSGTGGPYNEQFF TGTGCCAGCAGCTCCGGGACAGGGGGGCCCTACAATGAGCAGTTCTTC TRBJ2-1 few TRBD1 TRBV7-8
CASRTSGTGEGETQYF TGTGCCAGCAGGACATCCGGGACAGGGGAAGGAGAGACCCAGTACTTC TRBJ2-5 - TRBD1 TRBV6-6
CAWSVPGGAVETQYF TGTGCCTGGAGTGTACCCGGGGGGGCCGTGGAGACCCAGTACTTC TRBJ2-5 few TRBD2 TRBV30
CASSLSGYGTEAFF TGTGCCAGCAGTTTAAGCGGGTACGGCACTGAAGCTTTCTTT TRBJ1-1 - - TRBV12-3/TRBV12-4
CSVDTSRYYGYTF TGCAGCGTTGATACCAGTCGGTACTATGGCTACACCTTC TRBJ1-2 - - TRBV29-1
CASSHRPGQATDTQYF TGCGCCAGCAGCCACAGACCGGGACAGGCCACAGATACGCAGTATTTT TRBJ2-3 many TRBD1 TRBV4-1
CASSQEGIGAGLGTEAFF TGTGCCAGCAGCCAAGAAGGAATTGGTGCGGGGTTAGGCACTGAAGCTTTCTTT TRBJ1-1 many - TRBV14
CASSSRENTEAFF TGTGCCAGCAGTTCAAGGGAGAACACTGAAGCTTTCTTT TRBJ1-1 few - TRBV27
CASSLALAGTGELFF TGTGCCAGCAGTTTAGCCTTGGCGGGCACCGGGGAGCTGTTTTTT TRBJ2-2 few - TRBV12-3/TRBV12-4
CASSQPPLTSGGDARYTDTQYF TGCGCCAGCAGCCAGCCACCCCTGACTAGCGGGGGGGATGCTCGTTACACAGATACGCAGTATTTT TRBJ2-3 few TRBD2 TRBV4-1
CSGTWAGWAFF TGCAGCGGTACGTGGGCAGGGTGGGCTTTCTTT TRBJ1-1 many - TRBV29-1
CASSLGRRGLVRSRGTDTQYF TGTGCCAGCAGTTTGGGGCGGAGGGGTCTAGTGAGGTCGCGGGGCACAGATACGCAGTATTTT TRBJ2-3 - - TRBV12-3/TRBV12-4
CASSELPLRVDYGYTF TGTGCCAGCAGTGAACTGCCTCTGAGGGTTGACTATGGCTACACCTTC TRBJ1-2 many - TRBV6-1
CATSRGGWASANEQFF TGTGCCACCAGCAGAGGGGGGTGGGCTAGCGCGAATGAGCAGTTCTTC TRBJ2-1 few - TRBV15
CSVLDWGGNEQFF TGCAGCGTTTTAGATTGGGGGGGCAATGAGCAGTTCTTC TRBJ2-1 medium-sized TRBD2 TRBV29-1
CASSLDGRNEKLFF TGTGCCAGCAGCTTAGATGGCAGGAATGAAAAACTGTTTTTT TRBJ1-4 few - TRBV7-9
CASSEYETQYF TGTGCCAGCAGTGAATATGAGACCCAGTACTTC TRBJ2-5 few - TRBV25-1
CASSARGAGSYNEQFF TGTGCCAGCAGTGCCCGCGGAGCGGGCTCCTACAATGAGCAGTTCTTC TRBJ2-1 - - TRBV6-4
CASTETGGHEQFF TGCGCCAGCACAGAGACAGGGGGACACGAGCAGTTCTTC TRBJ2-1 few TRBD1 TRBV10-1
CATSDQRTGDDNYGYTF TGTGCCACCAGTGATCAAAGGACAGGGGACGACAACTATGGCTACACCTTC TRBJ1-2 - TRBD1 TRBV24-1
CASSLEGAHGYTF TGTGCCAGCAGTTTAGAGGGGGCGCATGGCTACACCTTC TRBJ1-2 - TRBD1 TRBV27
CASSLGGQTYNEQFF TGTGCCAGCAGCTTAGGGGGACAGACCTACAATGAGCAGTTCTTC TRBJ2-1 many TRBD1 TRBV7-2
CASRNLGDAGELFF TGTGCCAGCAGGAATTTGGGGGACGCCGGGGAGCTGTTTTTT TRBJ2-2 many - TRBV6-1
CSVDTTYNEQFF TGCAGCGTTGATACAACCTACAATGAGCAGTTCTTC TRBJ2-1 many - TRBV29-1
CASSPQGIYGYTF TGTGCCAGTTCCCCCCAGGGAATCTATGGCTACACCTTC TRBJ1-2 - - TRBV27
CASRRGPEATNEKLFF TGTGCCAGCAGACGGGGCCCCGAAGCAACTAATGAAAAACTGTTTTTT TRBJ1-4 - - TRBV5-4
CASSEVTPNTEAFF TGTGCCAGCAGTGAAGTAACCCCAAACACTGAAGCTTTCTTT TRBJ1-1 - - TRBV6-1
CAWSLQGAQYF TGTGCCTGGAGTTTACAGGGGGCCCAGTACTTC TRBJ2-5 - TRBD1 TRBV30
CASSRQGRTDTQYF TGTGCCAGTAGTAGACAGGGGCGCACAGATACGCAGTATTTT TRBJ2-3 many TRBD1 TRBV19
CAWSRDGITEAFF TGTGCCTGGAGTCGTGACGGAATCACTGAAGCTTTCTTT TRBJ1-1 many - TRBV30
CASSTRGVAGANVLTF TGTGCCAGCAGCACGAGAGGGGTAGCTGGGGCCAACGTCCTGACTTTC TRBJ2-6 few - TRBV11-2
CASSVRYLDGGYTF TGTGCCAGCAGTGTGAGATACCTGGACGGTGGCTACACCTTC TRBJ1-2 many - TRBV2
CASLYRQGPQCEQFF TGCGCCAGCCTCTACCGGCAGGGGCCGCAATGCGAGCAGTTCTTC TRBJ2-1 - - TRBV5-1
CSVAGQGTGELFF TGCAGCGTTGCGGGACAGGGCACCGGGGAGCTGTTTTTT TRBJ2-2 - TRBD1 TRBV29-1
CASSLRGRGATNEKLFF TGTGCCAGCAGTTTAAGGGGCAGGGGGGCAACTAATGAAAAACTGTTTTTT TRBJ1-4 few TRBD1 TRBV27
CASSFGLAGGPDEQFF TGTGCCAGCAGCTTTGGACTAGCGGGGGGGCCTGATGAGCAGTTCTTC TRBJ2-1 - TRBD2 TRBV7-9
CSAQGKPCSQETQYF TGCAGTGCTCAGGGGAAGCCGTGTTCTCAAGAGACCCAGTACTTC TRBJ2-5 - - TRBV20-1
CASRTGGLGIQETQYF TGTGCCAGCAGGACAGGGGGCTTGGGGATACAAGAGACCCAGTACTTC TRBJ2-5 - TRBD1 TRBV6-5